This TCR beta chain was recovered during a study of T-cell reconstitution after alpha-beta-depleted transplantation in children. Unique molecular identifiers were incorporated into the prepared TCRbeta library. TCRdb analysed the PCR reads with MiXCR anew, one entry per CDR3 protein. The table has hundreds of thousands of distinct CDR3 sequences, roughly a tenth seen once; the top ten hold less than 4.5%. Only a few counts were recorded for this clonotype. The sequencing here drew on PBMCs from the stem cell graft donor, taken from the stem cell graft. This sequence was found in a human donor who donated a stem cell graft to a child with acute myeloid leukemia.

This chain's CDR3 is CASSLVRGFTDTQYF. DNA for the CDR3: TGTGCCAGCAGCTTAGTTCGGGGGTTCACAGATACGCAGTATTTT. The chain couples TRBV11-2 to TRBJ2-3; possible D gene TRBD2, 6 bases. CDR3 length: 15 residues. V lost 1 base and J lost 2, with 10 bases in between. In germline, CDR1 is SGHAT, CDR2 FQNNGV.